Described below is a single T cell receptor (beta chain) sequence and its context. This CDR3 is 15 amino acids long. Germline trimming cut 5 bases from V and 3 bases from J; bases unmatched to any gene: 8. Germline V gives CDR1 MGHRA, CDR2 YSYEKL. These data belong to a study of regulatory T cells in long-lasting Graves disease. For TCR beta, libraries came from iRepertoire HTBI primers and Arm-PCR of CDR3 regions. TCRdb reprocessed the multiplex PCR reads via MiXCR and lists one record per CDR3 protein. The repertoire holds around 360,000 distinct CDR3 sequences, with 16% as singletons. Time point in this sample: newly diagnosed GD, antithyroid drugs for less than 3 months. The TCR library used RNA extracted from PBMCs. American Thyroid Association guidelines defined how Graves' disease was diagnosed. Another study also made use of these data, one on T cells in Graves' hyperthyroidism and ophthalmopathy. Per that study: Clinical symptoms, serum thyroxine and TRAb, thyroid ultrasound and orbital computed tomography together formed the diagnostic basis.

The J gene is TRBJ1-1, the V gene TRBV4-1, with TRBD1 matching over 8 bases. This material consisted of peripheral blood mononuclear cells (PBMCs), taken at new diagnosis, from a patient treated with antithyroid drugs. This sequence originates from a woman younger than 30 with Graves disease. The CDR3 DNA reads TGCGCCAGCAGCTTGCAGGGGGCGGGGGACACTGAAGCTTTCTTT. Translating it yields CASSLQGAGDTEAFF.